What follows is one TCR beta chain and its context. The data were taken from a study of monozygotic twins with inflammatory bowel disease. Germline values: CDR1 MNHNS, CDR2 SASEGT. The CDR3 loop spans 15 amino acids. Reprocessing the 5' RACE reads, TCRdb reports a single entry for every CDR3 protein and omits DNA. Its listing shows some 440,000 distinct CDR3 sequences. The chain employs TRBV6-1 and TRBJ1-6. The origin of this receptor is a human donor with ulcerative colitis or Crohn's disease, or a healthy co-twin of an affected twin (not recorded which). The sample comprised blood. The CDR3 sequence is CASRGPGSYNSPLHF.